A single T cell receptor beta chain is shown here with its context. This sample is drawn from a study of blood T cell repertoires in COVID-19. Study at large: Collection of acute and convalescent COVID-19 samples took place in the United States, Italy and Spain. Sample material is recorded as cDNA or gDNA derived from T cells, B-cell-depleted T cells, or PBMCs.

The Seattle patients, enrolled during active infection, were followed longitudinally. Authors' analysis steps: Using reference gene primer amplification, nucleated cell counts were estimated. Clones were read by immunoSEQ multiplex PCR, and TCRdb kept only the in-frame ones, dropping some. Clone size and the V and J calls come from that table; the DNA yielded D and trimming. The sample has 250,000 to 350,000 clones, 84% seen once. Material: peripheral blood. The clonotype comes from a person aged 65 to 85 with COVID-19, enrolled during active disease.

CDR3: CASSPTGGDTEAFF. Here the CDR3 DNA reads TGTGCCAGCTCACCAACAGGGGGGGACACTGAAGCTTTCTTT. The chain recombines TRBV18 with TRBJ1-1; 8 bases match TRBD1. The CDR3 extends over 14 amino acids. Germline CDR1 reads KGHSH; CDR2 reads LQKENI. Germline trimming cut 2 bases from V and 3 bases from J; bases unmatched to any gene: 2.